The 23 T cell receptor beta chains given below trace back to one sample, sequenced in a study of early T cells in non-severe SARS-CoV-2 infection. MiXCR, run by TCRdb on the 5' RACE reads, gives a single entry per CDR3 protein. The table includes over 20,000 distinct CDR3 sequences, about 4.9% detected once. What was sequenced was whole blood. These receptors were collected from an adult who was a healthcare worker with PCR-confirmed SARS-CoV-2 infection or an uninfected control (not recorded which).

This clonotype has more than one count but fewer than ten. This chain connects TRBV3-1 to TRBJ2-7, with 8 positions matching TRBD2. The CDR3 has 13 residues. Trimming took 4 bases from V and 3 from J; bases not matched to a gene: 2. Germline CDR1 and CDR2: LGHDT and YNNKEL (reference sequence). The CDR3 is CASSLAGFYEQYF. The CDR3 DNA follows: TGTGCCAGCAGCCTAGCGGGGTTCTACGAGCAGTACTTC.

This rearrangement joins TRBV11-2 to TRBJ2-4, with TRBD2 matching 8 bases. The trim removed 4 bases at V and 8 bases at J, leaving 10 bases unmatched. The CDR3 covers 15 residues. Germline V gene lookup returns CDR1 SGHAT and CDR2 FQNNGV. CDR3 amino acids: CASSSESGRKYIQYF. The DNA of the CDR3 is TGTGCCAGCAGCTCAGAAAGCGGGAGAAAGTACATTCAGTACTTC.

This clonotype occurred many times. This sequence joins TRBV29-1 and TRBJ2-1; a possible D gene is TRBD1 (6 bases). Per the germline V gene, CDR1 is SQVTM and CDR2 is ANQGSEA. CDR3 length: 12 amino acids. Trimming stripped 2 bases from V and 4 bases from J, with 6 bases between. CDR3 sequence (DNA): TGCAGCGTTGAAACAGGGTACAATGAGCAGTTCTTC. Amino acids: CSVETGYNEQFF.

This clonotype was observed a handful of times. V usage is TRBV12-3 or TRBV12-4 and J usage is TRBJ2-2; 8 nucleotides match TRBD1. CDR3 length: 13 amino acids. Unmatched junction bases numbered 6, after V lost 8 bases and J lost 7 bases. CDR3 sequence: CASADREGGELFF. CDR3 nucleotide sequence: TGTGCCAGCGCGGACAGGGAAGGCGGGGAGCTGTTTTTT.

The table lists this clonotype with many counts. The chain carries TRBV5-6 and TRBJ2-5; 7 positions agree with TRBD2. This CDR3 has 14 amino acids. Germline CDR1 reads SGHDT; CDR2 reads YYEEEE. J lost 5 bases, V lost 1 base, and 5 bases had no gene match. CDR3 nucleotide sequence: TGTGCCAGCAGCTTGTGGTTAGCGGGTGAGACCCAGTACTTC. Translation: CASSLWLAGETQYF.

This clonotype appeared many times. The rearrangement uses TRBV25-1 and TRBJ1-2, with a tentative D call TRBD1 (6 bases). The CDR3 covers 13 residues. Between the trimmed V and J ends, which lost 7 bases and 6 bases, there was a span of 15 bases. Germline V gives CDR1 MGHDK, CDR2 SYGVNS. CDR3 bases: TGTGCCAGCAAGGGACACCGAATACATGGCTACACCTTC. Protein product: CASKGHRIHGYTF.

The gene calls are TRBV7-9 and TRBJ2-2; D is perhaps TRBD2 (5 bases). The CDR3 is 13 residues long. V lost 5 bases to trimming and J lost 7 bases, with 11 bases between them. The germline V gene encodes CDR1 SEHNR and CDR2 FQNEAQ (reference sequence). CDR3 in DNA: TGTGCCAGCAGCCGACCGGGGATCGGGGAGCTGTTTTTT. Protein product: CASSRPGIGELFF.

This clonotype appeared a few times. CDR3 protein: CASSPSGNTIYF. For the CDR3, the DNA is TGTGCCAGCAGCCCTTCTGGAAACACCATATATTTT. V and J are TRBV3-1 and TRBJ1-3, with D uncertain. CDR1 is LGHDT and CDR2 is YNNKEL in the germline V gene (reference sequence). The V end lost 4 bases, the J end lost 1 base, and 2 bases lay between the germline ends. This CDR3 contains 12 residues.

This clonotype was counted at least ten times. The chain uses TRBV19 and TRBJ2-5; D possibly corresponds to TRBD2 (6 bases). The germline V and J ends were trimmed by 7 bases and 1 base, with 10 bases remaining between them. The germline CDR1 and CDR2 sequences are LNHDA and SQIVND (reference sequence). This CDR3 has 13 amino acids. CDR3 DNA: TGTGCCAGTACCCCGGAGGGCCAAGAGACCCAGTACTTC. Protein sequence: CASTPEGQETQYF.

Ten or more counts support this clonotype. CDR3 region: CASSLGREWGYNEQFF. CDR3 sequence (DNA): TGCGCCAGCAGCTTGGGACGGGAGTGGGGCTACAATGAGCAGTTCTTC. The chain links TRBV5-1 to TRBJ2-1; tentative D call: TRBD2 (6 bases). Germline V gives CDR1 SGHRS, CDR2 YFSETQ. The CDR3 is 16 amino acids. V lost 0 bases and J 3 bases, leaving 13 bases between the germline ends. The entire variable domain, with the rest obtained from reference TRBV5-1 and TRBJ2-1, is as follows: KAGVTQTPRYLIKTRGQQVTLSCSPISGHRSVSWYQQTPGQGLQFLFEYFSETQRNKGNFPGRFSGRQFSNSRSEMNVSTLELGDSALYLCASSLGREWGYNEQFFGPGTRLTVL.

There are a few counts of this clonotype. The rearrangement uses TRBV6-6 and TRBJ1-6; 9 bases line up with TRBD1. With V trimmed by 2 bases and J by 10 bases, 12 bases remained unmatched. From germline, CDR1 is MNHNY and CDR2 SVGAGI (reference sequence). The CDR3 covers 17 residues. The CDR3 is CASSYDIPGTGLSPLHF. CDR3 DNA sequence: TGTGCCAGCAGTTACGACATTCCCGGGACAGGGCTGTCACCCCTCCACTTT.

This clonotype has more than one count but fewer than ten. The CDR3 loop is CATSDGSKGFGTDTQYF. The DNA for the CDR3 is TGTGCCACCAGTGATGGGAGTAAGGGGTTCGGCACAGATACGCAGTATTTT. The rearrangement joins TRBV24-1 to TRBJ2-3, with D perhaps assigned TRBD1 or TRBD2 (5 bases each). CDR3 size: 17 residues. V was cut by 3 bases and J by 1 base, with 16 bases left in between. Germline CDR1 reads KGHDR; CDR2 reads SFDVKD.

The J gene is TRBJ2-3, the V gene TRBV7-2; possible D gene TRBD1, 5 bases. Looked up from germline, CDR1 is SGHTA and CDR2 is FQGNSA. The V gene lost 2 bases and the J gene lost 1 base, with 10 bases spanning the gap. CDR3 size: 15 residues. The CDR3 protein is CASSLQGAGTDTQYF. In nucleotides, the CDR3 is TGTGCCAGCAGCTTACAGGGCGCGGGCACAGATACGCAGTATTTT.

This clonotype was found a few times. V usage is TRBV18 and J usage is TRBJ2-7; D gene unclear. Trimming left V 2 bases short and J 0 bases short, with 8 bases between. CDR3 length: 14 amino acids. The germline gives CDR1 KGHSH, CDR2 LQKENI. This chain's CDR3 is CASSPGVASYEQYF. The CDR3 DNA reads as TGTGCCAGCTCACCAGGGGTCGCCTCCTACGAGCAGTACTTC.

This clonotype was seen ten or more times. The chain combines TRBV5-1 with TRBJ2-7, with a tentative D call TRBD2 (5 bases). V lost 7 bases to trimming and J lost 4 bases, with 18 bases between them. This CDR3 has 14 residues. CDR1 and CDR2 (germline): SGHRS, YFSETQ. CDR3 region: CASRLGGGAYEQYF. CDR3 DNA: TGCGCCAGCCGTTTGGGTGGAGGTGCGTACGAGCAGTACTTC.

This clonotype was seen ten or more times. The chain links TRBV6-6 to TRBJ2-3; weak D call: TRBD1 (5 bases). Trimming left V 5 bases short and J 2 bases short, with 14 bases between. The V gene's germline CDR1 is MNHNY and CDR2 SVGAGI (reference sequence). The CDR3 consists of 15 residues. This CDR3 is CASSPQGNPTDTQYF. In DNA, the CDR3 is TGTGCCAGCAGTCCTCAGGGAAACCCCACAGATACGCAGTATTTT.

DNA for the CDR3: TGCAGCTCCCGGGGGGGACGGACAGATACGCAGTATTTT. It codes for CSSRGGRTDTQYF. The V gene is TRBV29-1, the J gene TRBJ2-3; 8 bases are a match to TRBD2. V shed 8 bases and J 3 bases; nucleotides not matched to a gene: 7. CDR1 SQVTM and CDR2 ANQGSEA come from the germline V gene. This CDR3 contains 13 residues.

This clonotype was detected many times. The chain is built from TRBV20-1 and TRBJ1-5, with a tentative D call TRBD1 (6 bases). This CDR3 is built from 14 residues. Germline CDR1 reads DFQATT; CDR2 reads SNEGSKA (reference sequence). V was pared by 1 base and J by 4 bases, with 11 bases between. This CDR3 is CSARAGTQNQPQHF. The CDR3 DNA is TGCAGTGCTAGAGCCGGGACACAGAATCAGCCCCAGCATTTT.

This clonotype showed up many times. V and J are TRBV6-2 or TRBV6-3 and TRBJ1-3; D gene uncertain. V was pared by 0 bases and J by 9 bases, with 12 bases between. Germline assignment: CDR1 MNHEY and CDR2 SVGEGT. The CDR3 is 14 amino acids. The CDR3 is CASSYSHAAPTIYF. The CDR3 DNA reads TGTGCCAGCAGTTACTCCCACGCCGCACCCACCATATATTTT.

The V gene is TRBV7-9, the J gene TRBJ1-1; 10 bases map to TRBD1. The V and J ends lost 3 bases and 3 bases, in that order; junction bases with no gene match: 1. The CDR3 is made up of 14 amino acids. CDR1 and CDR2 from the germline V gene are SEHNR and FQNEAQ (reference sequence). The CDR3 DNA reads as TGTGCCAGCAGCTTGACAGGGGGCGACACTGAAGCTTTCTTT. Amino acids: CASSLTGGDTEAFF.

Within the sample, this clonotype is medium-sized. This chain links TRBV20-1 with TRBJ2-7; the D gene is possibly TRBD1 (6 bases). There are 13 residues in the CDR3. Germline V gives CDR1 DFQATT, CDR2 SNEGSKA (reference sequence). With 0 bases removed from V and 7 bases from J, the gap between germline ends came to 13 bases. The CDR3 here is CSARDSGRGEQYF. CDR3 DNA sequence: TGCAGTGCTAGAGACAGCGGAAGGGGGGAGCAGTACTTC.

There are many counts of this clonotype. The chain has TRBV12-3 or TRBV12-4 and TRBJ2-1; D is perhaps TRBD1 (5 bases). The CDR3 is made up of 14 amino acids. The ends were cut back, 2 bases at V and 6 bases at J, with 11 bases in the middle. The CDR3 region has the DNA TGTGCCAGCAGTTTACAGGGATCCGGCAATGAGCAGTTCTTC. It translates to CASSLQGSGNEQFF.

Sample share makes this clonotype medium-sized. This chain connects TRBV7-9 to TRBJ1-1; no clear D. The CDR3 covers 12 residues. CDR1 and CDR2 (germline): SEHNR, FQNEAQ (reference sequence). V lost 2 bases and J 6 bases, leaving 7 bases between the germline ends. CDR3 DNA sequence: TGTGCCAGCAGCTTACCCCCGGCTGAAGCTTTCTTT. This encodes CASSLPPAEAFF.